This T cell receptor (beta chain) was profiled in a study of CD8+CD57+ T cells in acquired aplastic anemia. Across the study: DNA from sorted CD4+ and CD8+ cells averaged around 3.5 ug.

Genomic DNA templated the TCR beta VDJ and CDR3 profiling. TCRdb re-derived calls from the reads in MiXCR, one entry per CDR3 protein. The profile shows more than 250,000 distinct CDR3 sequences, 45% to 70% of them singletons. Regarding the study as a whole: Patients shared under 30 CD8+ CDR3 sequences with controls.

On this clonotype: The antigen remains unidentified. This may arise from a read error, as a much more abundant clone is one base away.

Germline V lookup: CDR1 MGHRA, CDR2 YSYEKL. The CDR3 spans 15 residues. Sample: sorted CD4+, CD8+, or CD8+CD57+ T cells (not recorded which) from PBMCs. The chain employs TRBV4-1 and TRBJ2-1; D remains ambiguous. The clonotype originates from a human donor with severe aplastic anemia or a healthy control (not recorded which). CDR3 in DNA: TGCGCCAGCAGCCAAGATTTGGGCAAGTACAATGAGCGGTTCTTC. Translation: CASSQDLGKYNERFF.